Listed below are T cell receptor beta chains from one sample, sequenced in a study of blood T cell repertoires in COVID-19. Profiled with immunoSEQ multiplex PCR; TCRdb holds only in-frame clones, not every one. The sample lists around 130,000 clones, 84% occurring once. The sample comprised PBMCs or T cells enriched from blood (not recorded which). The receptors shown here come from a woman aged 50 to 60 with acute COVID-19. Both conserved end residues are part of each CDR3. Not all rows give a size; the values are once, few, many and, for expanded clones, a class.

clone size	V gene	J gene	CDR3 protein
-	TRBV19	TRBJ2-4	CASSSRGIQGWGAKNIQYF
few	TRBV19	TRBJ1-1	CASSMSSGRAFF
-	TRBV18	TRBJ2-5	CASSGRTGSPAETQYF
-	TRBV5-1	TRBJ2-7	CATGDNYEQYF
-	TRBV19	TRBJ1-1	CASSIGLDRVWDTEAFF
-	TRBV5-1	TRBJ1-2	CASSLGARDYGYTF
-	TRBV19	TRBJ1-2	CASSITGGASYGYTF
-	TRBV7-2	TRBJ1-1	CASSLGYGDRDLLRRAFF
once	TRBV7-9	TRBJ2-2	CASSRGVNTGELFF
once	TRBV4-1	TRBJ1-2	CASSPQGGNYGYTF
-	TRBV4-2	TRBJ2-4	CASTAGGDKNIQYF
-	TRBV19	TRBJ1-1	CASSEGQGAEAFF
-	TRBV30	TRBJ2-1	CAWGTSRHNEQFF
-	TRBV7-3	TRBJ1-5	CASSPGQGWRQPQHF
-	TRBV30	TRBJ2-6	CAWSVPSGDSGANVLTF
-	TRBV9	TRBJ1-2	CASSVDGLEGYTF
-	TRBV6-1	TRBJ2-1	CASSVPPRGLTNEQFF
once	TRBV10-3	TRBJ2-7	CAISESGGQGAYEQYF
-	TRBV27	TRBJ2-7	CASSFQAGRREQYF
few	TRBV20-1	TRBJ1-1	CSASRTVEAFF
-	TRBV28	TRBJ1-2	CASSSGGNYGYTF
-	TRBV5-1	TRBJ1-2	CASSPGHSNYGYTF
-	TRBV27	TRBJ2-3	CASSTLGRLETDTQYF
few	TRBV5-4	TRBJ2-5	CASSLNAFGEETQYF
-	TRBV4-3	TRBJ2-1	CASSQDSVGRNGDEQFF
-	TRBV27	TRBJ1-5	CASNPEGQGGQPQHF
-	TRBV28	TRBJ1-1	CASCLGDRFFGNTEAFF
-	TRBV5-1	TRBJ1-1	CASSPGTGEMNTEAFF